This TCR beta chain was identified in a study of cytomegalovirus exposure and HLA in healthy donors. CDR3 length: 14 amino acids. V gave up 4 bases and J gave up 2 bases; unmatched junction bases: 3. Per germline, CDR1 LNHDA and CDR2 SQIVND (reference sequence). A multiplex PCR was run with 60 Vbeta primers and 13 Jbeta primers. Per the authors' pipeline: An analysis performed later counted around 86 million unique TCR beta chains (roughly 10 million of them shared). Method: immunoSEQ multiplex PCR; TCRdb's copy keeps in-frame clones and lacks some. From that table come the V and J calls and clone size; the DNA was used to work out D and trimming. The sample includes some 150,000 clones, roughly three quarters of them seen just once. On this clone itself: The antigen remains undetermined. At the DNA level, this CDR3 is encoded by other sequences in the same sample as well.

Study-level findings and limits: Researchers reportedly found TCR beta sequences accurately predicted most subjects' HLA-A and HLA-B alleles. The authors enumerated 164 TCR beta chains as linked to cytomegalovirus.

J is TRBJ2-7 and V is TRBV19; TRBD1 matches at 9 bases. The sequenced sample was PBMCs. This receptor was obtained from a man aged 18-30 years in good health and CMV-seropositive. CDR3 amino acids: CASSTGQGPYEQYF. In DNA form, the CDR3 reads TGTGCCAGTAGTACCGGACAGGGGCCCTACGAGCAGTACTTC.